Shown below are 7 T cell receptor beta chains from a single sample sequenced in a study of regulatory T cells in long-lasting Graves disease. For TCR beta, libraries came from iRepertoire HTBI primers and Arm-PCR of CDR3 regions. MiXCR was run by TCRdb on the multiplex PCR reads, yielding one entry per CDR3 protein. Of a few hundred thousand distinct CDR3 sequences in the sample, 20% to 25% were seen once. Time point: persistent/refractory GD, antithyroid drugs over 5 years with positive TRAb. PBMC RNA was the source of the TCR library. The sequencing used peripheral blood mononuclear cells (PBMCs), collected when the disease was refractory, from a patient treated with antithyroid drugs. The receptors were gathered from a female donor with Graves disease.

The CDR3 loop is CASSFGQGAEAFF. In DNA, the CDR3 is TGTGCCAGCAGCTTTGGACAGGGAGCTGAAGCTTTCTTT. The genes are TRBV13 and TRBJ1-1; 8 nucleotides match TRBD1. V lost 3 bases to trimming and J lost 6 bases; unmatched junction nucleotides: 3. Per the germline V gene, CDR1 is PRHDT and CDR2 is FYEKMQ (reference sequence). The CDR3 totals 13 residues.

This clonotype turned up a few times. The chain combines TRBV7-2 with TRBJ1-5; 10 bases match TRBD1. From germline, CDR1 is SGHTA and CDR2 FQGNSA. V shed 4 bases, J shed 5 bases, and the junction held 5 bases outside the gene matches. CDR3 length equals 15 residues. CDR3 in DNA: TGTGCCAGCAGCTCCCCCGGGACAGGGGATCAGCCCCAGCATTTT. This codes for CASSSPGTGDQPQHF.

There are many counts of this clonotype. V usage is TRBV6-5 and J usage is TRBJ2-7, with TRBD2 matching 8 bases. CDR1 and CDR2 from the germline V gene are MNHEY and SVGAGI. V lost 2 bases to trimming and J lost 6 bases; unmatched junction nucleotides: 15. The CDR3 length is 17 residues. The CDR3 DNA reads as TGTGCCAGCAGTTACCTTCCGCTATCAGCGGGAGCGGGCGAGCAGTACTTC. Translation gives CASSYLPLSAGAGEQYF.

This clonotype was counted at least ten times. This sequence joins TRBV27 and TRBJ1-2; D perhaps matches TRBD1 (5 bases). V was pared by 5 bases and J by 7 bases, with 20 bases between. The germline V gene has CDR1 MNHEY and CDR2 SMNVEV (reference sequence). The CDR3 is made up of 15 amino acids. The CDR3 region is CASSPGTSPLSGYTF. The CDR3 nucleotides read TGTGCCAGCAGTCCGGGGACCTCGCCACTCTCTGGCTACACCTTC.

The chain combines TRBV6-2 or TRBV6-3 with TRBJ2-1, with 7 bases matching TRBD2. V lost 4 bases to trimming and J lost 6 bases; unmatched junction nucleotides: 12. Germline V gives CDR1 MNHEY, CDR2 SVGEGT. This CDR3 has 16 residues. The CDR3, as DNA: TGTGCCAGCAGTTCTCCCCGGACTAGGCTACTCAATGAGCAGTTCTTC. Its translation is CASSSPRTRLLNEQFF.

The rearrangement uses TRBV12-3 or TRBV12-4 and TRBJ2-1, with 9 bases identical to TRBD2. The CDR3 totals 15 residues. Trimming at V came to 7 bases and at J to 8 bases, leaving 12 bases not matched to a gene. The DNA for the CDR3 is TGTGCCAGCACCCTGCGGCGGGAGGGCCTCGATGAGCAGTTCTTC. Translated: CASTLRREGLDEQFF.

This clonotype was recorded many times. This chain connects TRBV12-3 or TRBV12-4 to TRBJ1-2; perhaps TRBD1 as D (5 bases). The CDR3 totals 13 residues. Trimming pared 4 bases from V and 8 bases from J, leaving 14 bases between. The CDR3 reads CASSSEAGFGYTF. The CDR3 nucleotides are TGTGCCAGCAGTTCCGAAGCAGGGTTCGGCTACACCTTC.